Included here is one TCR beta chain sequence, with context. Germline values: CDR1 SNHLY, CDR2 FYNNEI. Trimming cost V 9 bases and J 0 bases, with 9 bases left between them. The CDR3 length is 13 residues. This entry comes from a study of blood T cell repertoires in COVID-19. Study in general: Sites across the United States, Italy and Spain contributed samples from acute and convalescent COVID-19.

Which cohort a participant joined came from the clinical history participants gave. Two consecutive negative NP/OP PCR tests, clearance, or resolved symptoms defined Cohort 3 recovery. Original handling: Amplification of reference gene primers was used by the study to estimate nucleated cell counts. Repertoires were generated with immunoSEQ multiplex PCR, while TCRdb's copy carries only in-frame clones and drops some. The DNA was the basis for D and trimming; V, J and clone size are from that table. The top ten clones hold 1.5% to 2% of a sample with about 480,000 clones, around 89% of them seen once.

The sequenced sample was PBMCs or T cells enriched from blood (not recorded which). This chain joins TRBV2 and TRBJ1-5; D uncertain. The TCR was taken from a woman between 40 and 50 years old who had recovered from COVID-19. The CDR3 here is CASNLNSNQPQHF. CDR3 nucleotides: TGTGCCAGTAACTTAAATAGCAATCAGCCCCAGCATTTT.